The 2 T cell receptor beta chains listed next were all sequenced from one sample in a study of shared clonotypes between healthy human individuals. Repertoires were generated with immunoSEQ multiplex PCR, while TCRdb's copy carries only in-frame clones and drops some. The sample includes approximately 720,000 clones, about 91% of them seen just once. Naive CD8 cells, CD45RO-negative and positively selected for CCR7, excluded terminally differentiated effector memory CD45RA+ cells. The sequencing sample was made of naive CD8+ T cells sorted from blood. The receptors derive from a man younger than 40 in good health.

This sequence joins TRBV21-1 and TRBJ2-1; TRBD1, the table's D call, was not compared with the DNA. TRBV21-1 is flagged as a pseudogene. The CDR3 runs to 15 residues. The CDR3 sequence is CASSPKGLVSDEQFF. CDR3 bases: TGTGCCAGCAGCCCTAAGGGGCTAGTCAGCGATGAGCAGTTCTTC.

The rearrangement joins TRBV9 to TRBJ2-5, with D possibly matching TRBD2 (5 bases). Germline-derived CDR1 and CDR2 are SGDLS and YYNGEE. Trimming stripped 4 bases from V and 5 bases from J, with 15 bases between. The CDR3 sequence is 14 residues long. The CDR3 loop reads CASSPQGRRETQYF. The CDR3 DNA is TGTGCCAGCAGCCCACAAGGAAGGAGGGAGACCCAGTACTTC. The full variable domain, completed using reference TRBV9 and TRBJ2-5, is DSGVTQTPKHLITATGQRVTLRCSPRSGDLSVYWYQQSLDQGLQFLIQYYNGEERAKGNILERFSAQQFPDLHSELNLSSLELGDSALYFCASSPQGRRETQYFGPGTRLLVL.